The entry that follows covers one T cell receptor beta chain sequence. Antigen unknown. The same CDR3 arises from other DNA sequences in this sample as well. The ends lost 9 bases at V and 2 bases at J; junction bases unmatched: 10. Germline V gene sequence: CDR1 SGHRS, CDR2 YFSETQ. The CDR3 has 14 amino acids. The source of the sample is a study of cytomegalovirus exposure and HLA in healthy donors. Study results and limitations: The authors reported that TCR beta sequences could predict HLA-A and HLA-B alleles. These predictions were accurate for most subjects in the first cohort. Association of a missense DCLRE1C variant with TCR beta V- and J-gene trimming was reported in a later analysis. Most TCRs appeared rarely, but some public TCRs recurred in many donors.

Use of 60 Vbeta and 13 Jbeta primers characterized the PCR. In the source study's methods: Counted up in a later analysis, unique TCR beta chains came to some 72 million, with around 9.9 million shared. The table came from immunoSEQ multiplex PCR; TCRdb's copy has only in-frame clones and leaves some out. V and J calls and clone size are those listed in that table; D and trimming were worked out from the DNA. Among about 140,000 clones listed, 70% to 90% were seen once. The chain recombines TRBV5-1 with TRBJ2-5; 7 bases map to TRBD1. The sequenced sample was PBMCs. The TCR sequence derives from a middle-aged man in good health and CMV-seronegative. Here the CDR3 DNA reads TGCGCCACCTCTAGGGGGCGCGATCAAGAGACCCAGTACTTC. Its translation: CATSRGRDQETQYF.